These 4 T cell receptor beta chains originate from one sample sequenced in a study of T cells in women clearing cervical HPV infection. The protocol was immunoSEQ multiplex PCR, while the TCRdb copy is restricted to in-frame clones and leaves out a portion. This repertoire includes about 26,000 clones. The material sequenced was blood buffy coat. These receptor sequences come from a woman aged 18-70 years with a cervical HPV16 infection that either progressed to CIN3+ or cleared (not recorded which).

With regard to this clone: The CDR3 end falls 3 residues outside the read, so it is completed with the germline J gene. This chain joins TRBV5-1 and TRBJ1-1, with TRBD1 matching over 7 bases. The V gene's germline CDR1 is SGHRS and CDR2 YFSETQ. CDR3 length: 11 amino acids. The covered CDR3 bases are TGCGCCAGCAGGGCGGACAGGCGG. Translated: CASRADRR. The whole CDR3 protein reads CASRADRRAFF.

In the case of this clone: The missing CDR3 end, 3 residues past where the read stops, is filled in from the germline J gene. V gene TRBV11-3 combines with J gene TRBJ2-7; 10 bases map to TRBD1. The trim removed 1 base at V and 5 bases at J, leaving 2 bases unmatched. Germline assignment: CDR1 SGHNT and CDR2 YENEEA. This CDR3 comprises 14 residues. CDR3 loop: CASSLGQGADEQYF. The part of the CDR3 DNA that was read is TGTGCCAGCAGCTTAGGACAGGGGGCGGACGAG.

Comments on this clone: The read gets to within 3 residues of the CDR3 end, and the germline J gene fills in the rest. The chain is built from TRBV13 and TRBJ2-1; D may be TRBD2 (5 bases). In germline, CDR1 is PRHDT, CDR2 FYEKMQ (reference sequence). Deletions cut 3 bases from V and 9 bases from J, with 9 bases between. The CDR3 totals 12 residues. CDR3 sequence: CASSFGEGEQFF. CDR3 DNA, as far as it was read: TGTGCCAGCAGCTTCGGTGAGGGTGAG.

Points on this clone: The CDR3 end is not reached by the read, which stops 3 residues before it; the germline J gene fills it in. The genes are TRBV30 and TRBJ2-7; 7 nucleotides align to TRBD2. This CDR3 spans 16 amino acids. V lost 1 base to trimming and J lost 4 bases; unmatched junction nucleotides: 13. In germline, CDR1 is GTSNPN, CDR2 SVGIG (reference sequence). The covered CDR3 bases are TGTGCCTGGAGTGCCGCCCGTGGGGGGGTGAAATACGAG. Its protein is CAWSAARGGVKYE. The whole CDR3 protein is CAWSAARGGVKYEQYF.